The 12 T cell receptor beta chains below were found in one sample sequenced in a study of quantifying T cell responses using KT2 cells. Background on the study: Reverse transcription used primers in the TCR alpha and beta constant regions.

A single-stranded UMI oligo with SP2 sequence was ligated to cDNA 3' ends. The first PCR ran around 4 cycles with an equimolar RC1.1 and RC1.2 beta primer mix. TCRdb independently ran MiXCR on the UMI-ligation and nested PCR reads; one entry per CDR3 protein. The sample lists approximately 43,000 distinct CDR3 sequences, around 15% seen once, with roughly 40% in the top ten. Sequences were obtained from PBMCs spiked with cells of the T cell clone KT2. These receptors were collected from a human donor.

This sequence joins TRBV24-1 and TRBJ1-1; D is uncertain. Germline CDR1 KGHDR, CDR2 SFDVKD. This CDR3 is built from 11 residues. V was trimmed by 6 bases and J by 3 bases, leaving 4 bases between them. The CDR3 coding sequence is TGTGCCACCAGTACCGACACTGAAGCTTTCTTT. Protein product: CATSTDTEAFF.

The V call is TRBV5-5, the J call TRBJ1-2; a possible D gene is TRBD1 (6 bases). CDR1 and CDR2 from the germline V gene are SGHKS and YYEKEE (reference sequence). CDR3 size: 14 residues. With 4 bases removed from V and 5 bases from J, the gap between germline ends came to 15 bases. The CDR3 protein is CASSGSGGLYGYTF. As DNA, the CDR3 is TGTGCCAGCAGCGGAAGTGGGGGCCTTTATGGCTACACCTTC.

The chain carries TRBV6-6 and TRBJ1-4; D remains unclear. V was shortened by 6 bases and J by 7 bases, with 9 bases between the two germline ends. The CDR3 totals 12 residues. Germline CDR1 MNHNY, CDR2 SVGAGI (reference sequence). Here the CDR3 DNA reads TGTGCCAGCAGCCCGGATGTTGAAAAACTGTTTTTT. Protein sequence: CASSPDVEKLFF.

This clonotype was detected a few times. The J gene is TRBJ1-5, the V gene TRBV2, with D perhaps TRBD1 (5 bases). The CDR3 length is 15 residues. V was pared by 6 bases and J by 5 bases, with 17 bases between. The germline gives CDR1 SNHLY, CDR2 FYNNEI. CDR3 residues: CASRAVRGRYQPQHF. DNA of the CDR3: TGTGCCAGCAGGGCCGTGAGGGGTCGCTATCAGCCCCAGCATTTT.

The chain uses TRBV24-1 and TRBJ2-3; 13 bases fit TRBD2. Germline V gene sequence: CDR1 KGHDR, CDR2 SFDVKD. Trimming at V came to 5 bases and at J to 3 bases, leaving 7 bases not matched to a gene. There are 17 residues in the CDR3. The CDR3 DNA sequence: TGTGCCACCAGTGCCGCTACTAGCGGGAGGGAAACAGATACGCAGTATTTT. Translated, it gives CATSAATSGRETDTQYF.

The chain uses TRBV6-5 and TRBJ2-6, with D tentatively TRBD1 or TRBD2 (5 bases each). Germline V CDR1 and CDR2: MNHEY, SVGAGI. Trimming cost V 6 bases and J 2 bases, with 11 bases left between them. This CDR3 contains 15 residues. The CDR3 loop reads CASSLGATGANVLTF. As DNA, the CDR3 is TGTGCCAGCAGCCTCGGGGCCACTGGGGCCAACGTCCTGACTTTC.

This chain links TRBV12-3 or TRBV12-4 with TRBJ2-7; D gene uncertain. The V and J ends lost 2 bases and 6 bases respectively, with 8 bases between them. The CDR3 has 12 amino acids. This CDR3 is CASSLRVPEQYF. CDR3 nucleotide sequence: TGTGCCAGCAGTTTAAGAGTACCCGAGCAGTACTTC.

This clonotype was counted between two and nine times. The chain couples TRBV11-2 to TRBJ2-3, with TRBD2 matching over 15 bases. The CDR3 totals 20 residues. CDR1 is SGHAT, CDR2 FQNNGV, per germline. The junction had 13 bases not matched to a gene; V was cut back by 2 bases and J by 4 bases. The CDR3 sequence is CASSLKMGLAGGMGADTQYF. The CDR3 coding sequence is TGTGCCAGCAGCTTAAAGATGGGACTAGCGGGAGGAATGGGTGCAGATACGCAGTATTTT.

This clonotype was counted a few times. The chain couples TRBV7-3 to TRBJ2-1; 11 bases are a match to TRBD2. Germline values: CDR1 SGHTA, CDR2 FQGTGA. CDR3 size: 18 residues. V shed 4 bases, J shed 6 bases, and the junction held 14 bases outside the gene matches. CDR3 protein: CASSSRGGIAGGSNEQFF. CDR3 nucleotide sequence: TGTGCCAGCAGCTCCCGGGGGGGGATAGCGGGAGGGTCCAATGAGCAGTTCTTC.

J is TRBJ2-7 and V is TRBV15; perhaps TRBD2 as D (5 bases). CDR1 and CDR2 (germline): LNHNV, YYDKDF (reference sequence). The CDR3 runs 14 residues. V was shortened by 1 base and J by 5 bases, with 12 bases between the two germline ends. CDR3 DNA sequence: TGTGCCACCAGCAGAGGGCTAGCTGTCGACGAGCAGTACTTC. Protein: CATSRGLAVDEQYF.

This clonotype was recorded many times. The chain links TRBV20-1 to TRBJ2-7; 8 bases align to TRBD1. Germline loops: CDR1 DFQATT, CDR2 SNEGSKA (reference sequence). Unmatched junction bases numbered 3, after V lost 4 bases and J lost 4 bases. CDR3 size: 12 residues. CDR3 amino acids: CSAKTGGYEQYF. The CDR3, as DNA: TGCAGTGCTAAAACAGGGGGGTACGAGCAGTACTTC.

This rearrangement joins TRBV18 to TRBJ2-1, with D possibly TRBD2 on 5 matching bases. With 3 bases removed from V and 5 bases from J, the gap between germline ends came to 20 bases. Looked up from germline, CDR1 is KGHSH and CDR2 is LQKENI. The CDR3 loop spans 17 amino acids. The CDR3, as DNA: TGTGCCAGCTCACCCCCTACGGGCAGCGGAGCCAACAATGAGCAGTTCTTC. Protein: CASSPPTGSGANNEQFF.